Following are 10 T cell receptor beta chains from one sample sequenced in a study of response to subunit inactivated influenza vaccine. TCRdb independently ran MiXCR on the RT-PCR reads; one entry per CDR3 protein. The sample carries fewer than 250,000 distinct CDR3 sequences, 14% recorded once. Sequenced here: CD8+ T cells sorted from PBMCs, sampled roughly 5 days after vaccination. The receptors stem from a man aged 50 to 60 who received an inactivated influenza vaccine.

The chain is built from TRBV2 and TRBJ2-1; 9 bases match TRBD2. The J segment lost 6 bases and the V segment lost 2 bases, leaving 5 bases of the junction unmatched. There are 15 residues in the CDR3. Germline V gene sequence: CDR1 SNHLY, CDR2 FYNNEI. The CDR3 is CASSEIAGVGNEQFF. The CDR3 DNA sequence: TGTGCCAGCAGTGAAATAGCGGGAGTTGGCAATGAGCAGTTCTTC.

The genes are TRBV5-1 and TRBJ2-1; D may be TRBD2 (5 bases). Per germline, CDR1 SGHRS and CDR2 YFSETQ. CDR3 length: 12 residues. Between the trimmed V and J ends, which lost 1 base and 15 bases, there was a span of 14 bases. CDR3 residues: CASSLFGDTSFF. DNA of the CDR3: TGCGCCAGCAGCTTGTTCGGGGATACCTCGTTCTTC. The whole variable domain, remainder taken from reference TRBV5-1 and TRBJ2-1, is KAGVTQTPRYLIKTRGQQVTLSCSPISGHRSVSWYQQTPGQGLQFLFEYFSETQRNKGNFPGRFSGRQFSNSRSEMNVSTLELGDSALYLCASSLFGDTSFFGPGTRLTVL.

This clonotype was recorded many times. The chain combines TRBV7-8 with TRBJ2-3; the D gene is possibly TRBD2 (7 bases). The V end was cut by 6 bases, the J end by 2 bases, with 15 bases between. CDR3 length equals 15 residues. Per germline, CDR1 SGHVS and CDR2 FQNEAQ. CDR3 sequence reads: CASSSRGGDTDTQYF. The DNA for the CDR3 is TGTGCCAGCAGTTCTCGAGGGGGGGACACAGATACGCAGTATTTT.

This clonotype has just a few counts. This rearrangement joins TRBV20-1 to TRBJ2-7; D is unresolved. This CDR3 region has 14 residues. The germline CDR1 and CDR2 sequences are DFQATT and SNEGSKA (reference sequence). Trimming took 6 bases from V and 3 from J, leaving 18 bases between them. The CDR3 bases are TGCAGTGCGCAAAGCCGGGCAGTAAACTACGAGCAGTACTTC. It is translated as CSAQSRAVNYEQYF.

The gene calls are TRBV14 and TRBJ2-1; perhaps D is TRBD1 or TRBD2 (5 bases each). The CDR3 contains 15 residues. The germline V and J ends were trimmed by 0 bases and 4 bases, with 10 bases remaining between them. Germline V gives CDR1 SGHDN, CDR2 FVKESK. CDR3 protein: CASSQDEGPYNEQFF. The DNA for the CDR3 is TGTGCCAGCAGCCAAGATGAGGGGCCATACAATGAGCAGTTCTTC.

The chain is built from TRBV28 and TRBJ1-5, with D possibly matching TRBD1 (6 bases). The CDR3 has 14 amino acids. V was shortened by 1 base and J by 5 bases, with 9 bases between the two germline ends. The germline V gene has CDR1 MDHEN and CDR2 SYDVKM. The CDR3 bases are TGTGCCAGCAGTTTATACAGGGCGGATCAGCCCCAGCATTTT. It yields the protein CASSLYRADQPQHF.

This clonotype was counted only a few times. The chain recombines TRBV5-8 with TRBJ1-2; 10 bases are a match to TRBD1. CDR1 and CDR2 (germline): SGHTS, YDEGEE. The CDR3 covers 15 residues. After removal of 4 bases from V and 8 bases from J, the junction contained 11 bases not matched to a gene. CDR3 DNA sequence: TGTGCCAGCAGCCAATCGACAGGGGGCTCCAAAGGCTACACCTTC. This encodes CASSQSTGGSKGYTF.

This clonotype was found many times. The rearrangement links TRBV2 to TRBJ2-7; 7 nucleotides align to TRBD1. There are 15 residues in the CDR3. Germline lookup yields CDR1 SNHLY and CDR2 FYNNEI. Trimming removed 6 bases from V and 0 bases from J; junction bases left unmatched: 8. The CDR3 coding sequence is TGTGCCAGCAGCAGATCGACAGGGAACTCCTACGAGCAGTACTTC. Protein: CASSRSTGNSYEQYF.

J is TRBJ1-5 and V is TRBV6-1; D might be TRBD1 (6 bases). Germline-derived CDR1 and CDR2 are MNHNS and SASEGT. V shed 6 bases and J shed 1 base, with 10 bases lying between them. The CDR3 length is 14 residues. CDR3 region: CASRQQGSNQPQHF. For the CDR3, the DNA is TGTGCCAGCAGACAGCAGGGGAGCAATCAGCCCCAGCATTTT.

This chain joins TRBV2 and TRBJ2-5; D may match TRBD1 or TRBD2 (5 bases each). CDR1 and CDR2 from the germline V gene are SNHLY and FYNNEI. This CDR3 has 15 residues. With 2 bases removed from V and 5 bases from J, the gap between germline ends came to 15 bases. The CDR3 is CASSEWGSIRETQYF. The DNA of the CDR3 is TGTGCCAGCAGTGAATGGGGGTCTATCCGGGAGACCCAGTACTTC.